What follows are 27 T cell receptor beta chains derived from one specimen sequenced in a study of blood T cell repertoires in COVID-19. The data were produced by immunoSEQ multiplex PCR, yet TCRdb's version contains in-frame clones alone and is incomplete. The table has fewer than 95,000 clones, about 91% seen once. What was sequenced was peripheral blood. Receptor source: an elderly woman with acute or convalescent COVID-19.

The chain employs TRBV21-1 and TRBJ2-2; the D call in the table, TRBD1, was not verified against the DNA. TRBV21-1 is a documented pseudogene. The CDR3 consists of 15 residues. CDR3 sequence (DNA): TGTGCCAGCAGCAACCCTTGGGGGCTCACCGGGGAGCTGTTTTTT. As protein: CASSNPWGLTGELFF.

CDR3 amino acids: CASSLGARGLDGYTF. CDR3 coding DNA: TGTGCCAGCAGTTTAGGGGCCAGGGGGCTTGATGGCTACACCTTC. V is TRBV28 and J is TRBJ1-2; 8 bases map to TRBD1. This CDR3 is built from 15 residues. Looked up from germline, CDR1 is MDHEN and CDR2 is SYDVKM. V trimming: 2 bases; J trimming: 6 bases; junction bases outside the gene matches: 8.

Only one count was recorded for this clone. This sequence joins TRBV4-1 and TRBJ2-7, with 8 bases identical to TRBD2. The J segment lost 0 bases and the V segment lost 2 bases, leaving 6 bases of the junction unmatched. This CDR3 comprises 16 residues. Germline V gene data show CDR1 as MGHRA and CDR2 as YSYEKL. DNA for the CDR3: TGCGCCAGCAGCCAATATCCAGCGGGAGTCTCCTACGAGCAGTACTTC. Amino acids: CASSQYPAGVSYEQYF.

Regarding this clone: The junction differs from germline at one of its ends, possibly a read error. The rearrangement links TRBV6-2 or TRBV6-3 to TRBJ2-7, with 10 bases identical to TRBD2. CDR3 size: 15 residues. The germline CDR1 and CDR2 sequences are MNHEY and SVGEGT. The CDR3 is CASSYWTSGSYEQYF. The CDR3 DNA reads as TGTGCCAGCAGCTACTGGACTAGCGGCTCCTACGAGCAGTACTTC.

The V call is TRBV9, the J call TRBJ2-7, with D possibly being TRBD1 (5 bases). The CDR3 length is 14 residues. V lost 4 bases and J lost 7, with 18 bases in between. Germline V gene sequence: CDR1 SGDLS, CDR2 YYNGEE. The CDR3 is CASSPLTGSREQYF. CDR3 coding DNA: TGTGCCAGCAGCCCTCTTACAGGTAGCAGGGAGCAGTACTTC.

CDR3 DNA: TGTGCCAGCGGACTCTTCACAGATACGCAGTATTTT. It specifies CASGLFTDTQYF. The J gene is TRBJ2-3, the V gene TRBV14, with D possibly being TRBD2 (5 bases). V shed 8 bases and J shed 2 bases, with 8 bases lying between them. In germline, CDR1 is SGHDN, CDR2 FVKESK. CDR3 length: 12 residues.

The chain couples TRBV5-1 to TRBJ1-6; D is possibly TRBD1 (6 bases). Germline V gives CDR1 SGHRS, CDR2 YFSETQ. Trimming took 7 bases from V and 7 from J, leaving 12 bases between them. The CDR3 covers 13 residues. The CDR3 sequence is CASGRDKNSPLHF. CDR3 DNA sequence: TGCGCCAGCGGCCGGGACAAGAATTCACCCCTCCACTTT.

The V and J genes are TRBV6-5 and TRBJ1-2, with TRBD1 matching 11 bases. The CDR3 is made up of 15 amino acids. Germline lookup yields CDR1 MNHEY and CDR2 SVGAGI. Germline trimming cut 4 bases from V and 3 bases from J; bases unmatched to any gene: 4. This CDR3 is CASSWRDRGYYGYTF. For the CDR3, the DNA is TGTGCCAGCAGTTGGCGGGACAGGGGGTACTATGGCTACACCTTC.

The rearrangement joins TRBV3-1 (or the pseudogene TRBV3-2) to TRBJ2-3, with a possible D match to TRBD2 (5 bases). There are 16 residues in the CDR3. V was cut by 4 bases and J by 1 base, with 15 bases left in between. Per the germline V gene, CDR1 is LGHDT and CDR2 is YNNKEL (reference sequence). The CDR3 DNA reads TGTGCCAGCAGCCCAGTCCGGGGTTATCGCACAGATACGCAGTATTTT. It translates to CASSPVRGYRTDTQYF.

This chain connects TRBV7-2 to TRBJ2-1; the match to TRBD2 covers 11 bases. The junction had 3 bases not matched to a gene; V was cut back by 1 base and J by 10 bases. This CDR3 contains 14 residues. Germline values: CDR1 SGHTA, CDR2 FQGNSA. As DNA, the CDR3 is TGTGCCAGCAGCTTAGTGACTAGCGGGACCGAGCAGTTCTTC. Translation gives CASSLVTSGTEQFF.

V and J are TRBV12-3 or TRBV12-4 and TRBJ2-1; no firm D call. This CDR3 is built from 12 residues. Trimming left V 6 bases short and J 3 bases short, with 6 bases between. DNA of the CDR3: TGTGCCAGCAGGCTAGTCTACAATGAGCAGTTCTTC. It specifies CASRLVYNEQFF.

The CDR3 DNA is TGTGCCAGTAATCCACAGGGGGCGAACACCGGGGAGCTGTTTTTT. Amino acid sequence: CASNPQGANTGELFF. The chain links TRBV19 to TRBJ2-2; 8 bases are shared with TRBD1. The germline CDR1 and CDR2 sequences are LNHDA and SQIVND (reference sequence). With V trimmed by 7 bases and J by 0 bases, 4 bases remained unmatched. CDR3 size: 15 residues.

This chain connects TRBV5-1 to TRBJ2-1; no firm D call. V gave up 3 bases and J gave up 6 bases, with 16 bases separating them. Germline-derived CDR1 and CDR2 are SGHRS and YFSETQ. The CDR3 runs to 15 residues. CDR3 in amino acids: CASSSYQSTVNEQFF. CDR3 nucleotide sequence: TGCGCCAGCAGCTCTTATCAATCTACCGTCAATGAGCAGTTCTTC.

The chain combines TRBV24-1 with TRBJ2-2; D is unclear. Germline CDR1 reads KGHDR; CDR2 reads SFDVKD. The CDR3 loop spans 12 amino acids. Trimming cost V 1 base and J 8 bases, with 4 bases left between them. DNA of the CDR3: TGTGCCACCAGTGATTTAGCGGGGGAGCTGTTTTTT. Its translation: CATSDLAGELFF.

The chain couples TRBV3-1 (or the pseudogene TRBV3-2) to TRBJ2-7; no definite D call. This CDR3 contains 12 residues. Germline V gene sequence: CDR1 LGHDT, CDR2 YNNKEL (reference sequence). V was cut by 3 bases and J by 4 bases, with 7 bases left in between. CDR3 loop: CASSHYRYEQYF. CDR3 nucleotide sequence: TGTGCCAGCAGCCATTATCGGTACGAGCAGTACTTC.

The chain uses TRBV18 and TRBJ1-1, with TRBD1 matching over 8 bases. This CDR3 has 15 residues. The germline gives CDR1 KGHSH, CDR2 LQKENI. J gave up 3 bases and V 3 bases, and 6 bases lay outside the gene matches. The CDR3 sequence is CASSPRTGLDTEAFF. The CDR3 DNA sequence: TGTGCCAGCTCACCCCGGACAGGGCTGGACACTGAAGCTTTCTTT.

The chain uses TRBV11-3 and TRBJ2-6; D may be TRBD1 (6 bases). The germline gives CDR1 SGHNT, CDR2 YENEEA. CDR3 length: 17 residues. Between the trimmed V and J ends, which lost 3 bases and 0 bases, there was a span of 12 bases. The CDR3 coding sequence is TGTGCCAGCAGCTTCTCAGGGGCCAGCTCTGGGGCCAACGTCCTGACTTTC. Residues: CASSFSGASSGANVLTF.

For the CDR3, the DNA is TGTGCCAGCAGTTTATCTGGGGGCCTCGAGCAGTACTTC. This translates into CASSLSGGLEQYF. The chain couples TRBV27 to TRBJ2-7, with D perhaps TRBD1 (6 bases). CDR3 length equals 13 residues. CDR1 is MNHEY and CDR2 is SMNVEV in the germline V gene (reference sequence). Trimming removed 0 bases from V and 6 bases from J, with 9 bases in between.

In its sample, this clone was seen once. The chain carries TRBV5-6 and TRBJ1-5; tentative D call: TRBD1 (6 bases). The V end was cut by 4 bases, the J end by 1 base, with 18 bases between. The CDR3 length is 17 residues. CDR1 is SGHDT and CDR2 is YYEEEE in the germline V gene. CDR3 DNA: TGTGCCAGCAGCCCAAGCAGGGAAAGGGGGAGCAATCAGCCCCAGCATTTT. Protein: CASSPSRERGSNQPQHF.

V is TRBV9 and J is TRBJ2-1, with a possible D match to TRBD2 (5 bases). V was shortened by 1 base and J by 6 bases, with 11 bases between the two germline ends. The CDR3 sequence is 14 residues long. Germline assignment: CDR1 SGDLS and CDR2 YYNGEE. CDR3 in amino acids: CASSVHPEVNEQFF. The DNA for the CDR3 is TGTGCCAGCAGCGTACACCCGGAGGTCAATGAGCAGTTCTTC.

In DNA, the CDR3 is TGCAGCGTTGACAGGGGGAACACTGAAGCTTTCTTT. Protein product: CSVDRGNTEAFF. J is TRBJ1-1 and V is TRBV29-1, with a tentative D call TRBD1 (6 bases). Germline CDR1 and CDR2: SQVTM and ANQGSEA. CDR3 length equals 12 residues. V was shortened by 3 bases and J by 1 base, with 6 bases between the two germline ends.

The V and J genes are TRBV9 and TRBJ2-1; 12 positions agree with TRBD2. Trimming at V came to 4 bases and at J to 4 bases, leaving 9 bases not matched to a gene. There are 17 residues in the CDR3. Per germline, CDR1 SGDLS and CDR2 YYNGEE. The CDR3 nucleotides read TGTGCCAGCAGCCGGGGGGCTGGACTAGCGGGGTACAATGAGCAGTTCTTC. Translated: CASSRGAGLAGYNEQFF.

The chain is built from TRBV5-6 and TRBJ2-3, with a tentative D call TRBD2 (5 bases). V lost 1 base and J 0 bases, leaving 12 bases between the germline ends. The CDR3 is 16 residues long. Germline CDR1 and CDR2: SGHDT and YYEEEE. The DNA for the CDR3 is TGTGCCAGCAGCTTGTTAGGGCCGGGAAGCACAGATACGCAGTATTTT. Encoded protein: CASSLLGPGSTDTQYF.

The CDR3 nucleotides are TGTGCCAGCAGCCAAGGGGGGAGAGGGGGCTCTGGGGCCAACGTCCTGACTTTC. It yields the protein CASSQGGRGGSGANVLTF. This rearrangement joins TRBV3-1 (or the pseudogene TRBV3-2) to TRBJ2-6, with D possibly TRBD1 on 6 matching bases. The CDR3 loop spans 18 amino acids. The germline CDR1 and CDR2 sequences are LGHDT and YNNKEL (reference sequence). Trimming stripped 1 base from V and 0 bases from J, with 13 bases between.

This clone has just a few counts. This sequence joins TRBV4-2 and TRBJ1-1; 8 nucleotides line up with TRBD1. The length of the CDR3 is 19 residues. J gave up 3 bases and V 0 bases, and 15 bases lay outside the gene matches. Germline CDR1 reads LGHNA; CDR2 reads YNFKEQ. In DNA form, the CDR3 reads TGTGCCAGCAGCCAAGATCCCGCAGGGGGCAGAGGGGGTGACACTGAAGCTTTCTTT. Protein product: CASSQDPAGGRGGDTEAFF.

The V call is TRBV7-6, the J call TRBJ2-7; TRBD1 aligns across 9 bases. Germline values: CDR1 SGHVS, CDR2 FNYEAQ. There are 13 residues in the CDR3. Trimming removed 5 bases from V and 6 bases from J; junction bases left unmatched: 5. The CDR3 is CASSRTGGGEQYF. CDR3 DNA: TGTGCCAGCAGCCGCACAGGGGGCGGCGAGCAGTACTTC.

The chain couples TRBV10-1 to TRBJ2-5; TRBD2 matches 9 bases. Germline CDR1 and CDR2: WNHNN and SYGVQD (reference sequence). V lost 6 bases and J lost 1; bases outside the gene matches: 9. CDR3 length equals 16 residues. For the CDR3, the DNA is TGCGCCAGCAGGGTGACTAGCGGTGCACCCCAAGAGACCCAGTACTTC. It codes for CASRVTSGAPQETQYF.